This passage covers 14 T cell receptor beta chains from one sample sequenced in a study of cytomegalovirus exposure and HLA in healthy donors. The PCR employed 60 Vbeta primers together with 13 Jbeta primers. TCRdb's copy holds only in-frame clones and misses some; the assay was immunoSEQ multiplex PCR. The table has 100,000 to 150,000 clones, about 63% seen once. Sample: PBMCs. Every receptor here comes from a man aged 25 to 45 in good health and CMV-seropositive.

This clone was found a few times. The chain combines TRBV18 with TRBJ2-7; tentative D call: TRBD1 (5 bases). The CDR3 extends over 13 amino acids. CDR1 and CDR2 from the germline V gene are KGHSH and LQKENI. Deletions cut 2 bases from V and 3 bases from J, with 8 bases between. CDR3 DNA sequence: TGTGCCAGCTCACCAGCTCAGGGCTACGAGCAGTACTTC. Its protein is CASSPAQGYEQYF. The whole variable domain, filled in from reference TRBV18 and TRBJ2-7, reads NAGVMQNPRHLVRRRGQEARLRCSPMKGHSHVYWYRQLPEEGLKFMVYLQKENIIDESGMPKERFSAEFPKEGPSILRIQQVVRGDSAAYFCASSPAQGYEQYFGPGTRLTVT.

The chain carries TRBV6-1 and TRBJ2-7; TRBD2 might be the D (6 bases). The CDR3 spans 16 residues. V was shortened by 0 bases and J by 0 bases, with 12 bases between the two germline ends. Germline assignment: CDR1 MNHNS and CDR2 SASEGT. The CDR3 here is CASSEASGTPSYEQYF. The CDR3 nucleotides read TGTGCCAGCAGTGAAGCCTCAGGGACTCCCTCCTACGAGCAGTACTTC.

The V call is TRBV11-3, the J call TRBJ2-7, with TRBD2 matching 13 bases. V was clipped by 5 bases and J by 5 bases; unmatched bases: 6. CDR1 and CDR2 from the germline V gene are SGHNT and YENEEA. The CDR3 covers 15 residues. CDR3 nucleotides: TGTGCCAGCAGCCCCCGGACTAGCGGGAGCAACGAGCAGTACTTC. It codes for CASSPRTSGSNEQYF.

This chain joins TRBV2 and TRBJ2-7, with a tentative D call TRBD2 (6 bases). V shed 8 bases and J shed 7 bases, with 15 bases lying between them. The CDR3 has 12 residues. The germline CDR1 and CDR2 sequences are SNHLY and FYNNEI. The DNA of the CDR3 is TGTGCCAGCGAAAGCGGGCTGGTGGAGCAGTACTTC. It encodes CASESGLVEQYF.

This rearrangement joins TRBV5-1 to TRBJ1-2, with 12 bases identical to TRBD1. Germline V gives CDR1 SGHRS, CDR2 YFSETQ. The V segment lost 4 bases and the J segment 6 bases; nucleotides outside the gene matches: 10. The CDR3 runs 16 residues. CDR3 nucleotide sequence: TGCGCCAGCAGCAGAATTCCCGGGACAGGGGGCCATGGCTACACCTTC. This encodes CASSRIPGTGGHGYTF.

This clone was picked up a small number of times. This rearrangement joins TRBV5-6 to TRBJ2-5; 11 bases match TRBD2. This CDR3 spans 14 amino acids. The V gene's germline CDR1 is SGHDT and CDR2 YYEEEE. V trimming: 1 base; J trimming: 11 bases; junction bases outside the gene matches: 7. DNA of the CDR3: TGTGCCAGCAGCTTGTTAGCGGGAGGGCGAGAGCAGTACTTC. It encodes CASSLLAGGREQYF.

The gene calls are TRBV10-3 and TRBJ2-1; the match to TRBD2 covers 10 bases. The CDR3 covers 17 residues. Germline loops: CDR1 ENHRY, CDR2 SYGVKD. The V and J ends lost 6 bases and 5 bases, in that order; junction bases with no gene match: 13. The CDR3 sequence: CAISEGLAGVKDNEQFF. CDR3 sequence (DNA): TGTGCCATCAGCGAAGGGCTAGCGGGAGTTAAGGACAATGAGCAGTTCTTC.

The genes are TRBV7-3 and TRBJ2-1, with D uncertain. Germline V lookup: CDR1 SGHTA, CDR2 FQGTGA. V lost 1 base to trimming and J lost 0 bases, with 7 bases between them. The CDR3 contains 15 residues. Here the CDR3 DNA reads TGTGCCAGCAGCTTAATCCCCCGCTCCTACAATGAGCAGTTCTTC. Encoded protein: CASSLIPRSYNEQFF.

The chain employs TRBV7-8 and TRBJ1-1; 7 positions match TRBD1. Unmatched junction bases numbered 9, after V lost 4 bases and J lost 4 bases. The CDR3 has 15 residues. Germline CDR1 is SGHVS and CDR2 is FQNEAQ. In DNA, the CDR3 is TGTGCCAGCAGCTCAAATGACAGGGTATTCACTGAAGCTTTCTTT. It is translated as CASSSNDRVFTEAFF.

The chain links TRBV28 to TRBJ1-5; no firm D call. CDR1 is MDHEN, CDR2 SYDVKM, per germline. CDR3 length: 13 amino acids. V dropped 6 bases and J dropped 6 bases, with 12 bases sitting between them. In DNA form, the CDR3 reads TGTGCCAGCAGCCCCCAGTACGTTCAGCCCCAGCATTTT. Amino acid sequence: CASSPQYVQPQHF.

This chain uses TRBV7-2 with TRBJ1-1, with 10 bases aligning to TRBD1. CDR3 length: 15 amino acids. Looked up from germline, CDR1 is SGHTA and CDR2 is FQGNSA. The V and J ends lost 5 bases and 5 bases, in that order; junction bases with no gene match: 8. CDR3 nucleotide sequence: TGTGCCAGCAGCCATAGACAGGGGGCTGGAACTGAAGCTTTCTTT. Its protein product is CASSHRQGAGTEAFF. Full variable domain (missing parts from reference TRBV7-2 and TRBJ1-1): GAGVSQSPSNKVTEKGKDVELRCDPISGHTALYWYRQSLGQGLEFLIYFQGNSAPDKSGLPSDRFSAERTGGSVSTLTIQRTQQEDSAVYLCASSHRQGAGTEAFFGQGTRLTVV.

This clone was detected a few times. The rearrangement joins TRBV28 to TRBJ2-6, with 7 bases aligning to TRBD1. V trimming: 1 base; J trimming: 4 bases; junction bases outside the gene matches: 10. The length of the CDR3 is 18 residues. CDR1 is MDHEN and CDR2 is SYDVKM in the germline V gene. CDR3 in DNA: TGTGCCAGCAGTTTATCTCTCGCGACAGGGTCCGGGGCCAACGTCCTGACTTTC. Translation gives CASSLSLATGSGANVLTF.

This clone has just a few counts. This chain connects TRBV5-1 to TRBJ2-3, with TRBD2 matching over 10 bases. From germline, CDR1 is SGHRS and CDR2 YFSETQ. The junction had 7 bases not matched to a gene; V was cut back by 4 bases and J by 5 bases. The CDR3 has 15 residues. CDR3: CASSRASGSLDTQYF. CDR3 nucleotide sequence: TGCGCCAGCAGCAGAGCTAGCGGGAGTTTAGATACGCAGTATTTT. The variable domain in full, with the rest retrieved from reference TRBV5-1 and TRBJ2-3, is KAGVTQTPRYLIKTRGQQVTLSCSPISGHRSVSWYQQTPGQGLQFLFEYFSETQRNKGNFPGRFSGRQFSNSRSEMNVSTLELGDSALYLCASSRASGSLDTQYFGPGTRLTVL.

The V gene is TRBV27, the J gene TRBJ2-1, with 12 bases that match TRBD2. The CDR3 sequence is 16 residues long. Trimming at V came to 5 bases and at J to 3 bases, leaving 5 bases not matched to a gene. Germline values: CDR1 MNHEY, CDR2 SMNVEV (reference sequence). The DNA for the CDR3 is TGTGCCAGCAGTCCCACGACTAGCGGGAGCTACAATGAGCAGTTCTTC. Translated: CASSPTTSGSYNEQFF.